This T cell receptor (beta chain) comes out of a study of T cell repertoires in cytomegalovirus infection. As for this clonotype: The target antigen is unknown.

Findings and caveats of the study: HLA-C-restricted CMV-specific TCR beta clonotypes prevailed in the ex vivo response.

TCRdb recomputed calls from the reads with MiXCR, one row per CDR3 protein. The sample has 110,000 to 150,000 distinct CDR3 sequences; approximately 5.9% are singletons. Trimming took 10 bases from V and 3 from J; bases not matched to a gene: 3. Looked up from germline, CDR1 is SNHLY and CDR2 is FYNNEI. The CDR3 consists of 12 residues. Sequencing was performed on PBMCs. This chain joins TRBV2 and TRBJ2-1; 7 nucleotides agree with TRBD1. The source is a human donor in good health (CMV status not recorded). Some clones in this sample may be carry-over from other donors' samples. The CDR3 region has the DNA TGTGCCATCCCAGGGGGCTACAATGAGCAGTTCTTC. Its translation: CAIPGGYNEQFF.